One sample yielded the 18 T cell receptor beta chains listed below, sequenced in a study of blood T cell repertoires in COVID-19. Libraries were prepared by immunoSEQ multiplex PCR; TCRdb keeps only in-frame clonotypes and omits some of them. Of 150,000 to 200,000 clones listed, 88% were seen once; the top ten hold roughly 9%. Sequenced material: PBMCs or T cells enriched from blood (not recorded which). Receptor source: a young woman who had recovered from COVID-19.

This sequence joins TRBV4-2 and TRBJ2-1, with 15 bases lining up with TRBD2. V trimming: 1 base; J trimming: 8 bases; junction bases outside the gene matches: 12. The CDR3 sequence is 19 residues long. From germline, CDR1 is LGHNA and CDR2 YNFKEQ. The CDR3 loop reads CASSQGNPGLAGGRDEQFF. In DNA, the CDR3 is TGTGCCAGCAGCCAAGGTAACCCGGGACTAGCGGGGGGCCGGGATGAGCAGTTCTTC.

This chain uses TRBV15 with TRBJ1-2, with unresolved D. This CDR3 is 16 amino acids long. Germline CDR1 LNHNV, CDR2 YYDKDF (reference sequence). V lost 4 bases and J lost 4, with 19 bases in between. The CDR3 DNA is TGTGCCACCAGCACCCGAGGAGGGAAGTATAGCTATGGCTACACCTTC. Translating gives CATSTRGGKYSYGYTF. Drawing the rest from reference TRBV15 and TRBJ1-2, the complete variable domain is DAMVIQNPRYQVTQFGKPVTLSCSQTLNHNVMYWYQQKSSQAPKLLFHYYDKDFNNEADTPDNFQSRRPNTSFCFLDIRSPGLGDTAMYLCATSTRGGKYSYGYTFGSGTRLTVV.

The genes are TRBV3-1 (or the pseudogene TRBV3-2) and TRBJ1-1; 7 bases are shared with TRBD1. V lost 6 bases to trimming and J lost 3 bases; unmatched junction nucleotides: 7. Germline V gives CDR1 LGHDT, CDR2 YNNKEL (reference sequence). The CDR3 has 14 amino acids. The CDR3 is CASRQLDRDTEAFF. The CDR3 DNA is TGTGCCAGCAGGCAACTAGACAGGGACACTGAAGCTTTCTTT.

This clone has more than one count but fewer than ten. This chain uses TRBV3-1 (or the pseudogene TRBV3-2) with TRBJ2-7; D remains unclear. The CDR3 runs to 12 residues. Trimming pared 5 bases from V and 4 bases from J, leaving 9 bases between. The germline V gene has CDR1 LGHDT and CDR2 YNNKEL (reference sequence). In DNA form, the CDR3 reads TGTGCCAGCAGCGCCTCTATGTACGAGCAGTACTTC. It encodes CASSASMYEQYF.

The chain uses TRBV7-2 and TRBJ2-7, with 9 positions matching TRBD1. The CDR3 is 14 residues long. V lost 5 bases, J lost 5 bases, and 7 bases stayed unmatched. The germline gives CDR1 SGHTA, CDR2 FQGNSA. CDR3 protein: CASSLRDRDHEQYF. The CDR3 coding sequence is TGTGCCAGCAGCCTCCGGGACAGGGACCACGAGCAGTACTTC.

V and J are TRBV1 and TRBJ2-3; the table's D call, TRBD2, has no DNA check behind it. TRBV1 constitutes a pseudogene. The CDR3 covers 13 residues. The CDR3 bases are TGCACCAGCAGCCATTGGAGGGGAGATACGCAGTATTTT. Amino acids: CTSSHWRGDTQYF.

V and J are TRBV7-2 and TRBJ1-1, with D uncertain. The germline V gene has CDR1 SGHTA and CDR2 FQGNSA. Trimming removed 1 base from V and 8 bases from J, with 14 bases in between. This CDR3 comprises 14 residues. The CDR3: CASSLVRQHGEAFF. Written as DNA, the CDR3 is TGTGCCAGCAGCTTAGTGAGGCAGCATGGAGAAGCTTTCTTT. Full variable domain (missing parts from reference TRBV7-2 and TRBJ1-1): GAGVSQSPSNKVTEKGKDVELRCDPISGHTALYWYRQSLGQGLEFLIYFQGNSAPDKSGLPSDRFSAERTGGSVSTLTIQRTQQEDSAVYLCASSLVRQHGEAFFGQGTRLTVV.

The chain carries TRBV5-1 and TRBJ2-7, with 9 bases matching TRBD1. Germline loops: CDR1 SGHRS, CDR2 YFSETQ. The CDR3 is 15 residues long. The V segment lost 0 bases and the J segment 0 bases; nucleotides outside the gene matches: 1. The CDR3 DNA reads TGCGCCAGCAGCTTGGGGACAGGGGTCTCCTACGAGCAGTACTTC. Translated, it gives CASSLGTGVSYEQYF.

For this clone: The junction departs from germline at one end; a sequencing error may be responsible. The chain links TRBV7-8 to TRBJ2-7; D may be TRBD2 (6 bases). This CDR3 has 14 amino acids. Germline V gives CDR1 SGHVS, CDR2 FQNEAQ. The CDR3 protein is CASSLARGFGEQYF. The CDR3 DNA reads TGTGCCAGCAGCCTAGCCCGGGGGTTTGGCGAGCAGTACTTC.

The genes are TRBV28 and TRBJ2-1, with 9 bases identical to TRBD2. Per germline, CDR1 MDHEN and CDR2 SYDVKM. CDR3 length equals 16 residues. V shed 2 bases and J 7 bases; nucleotides not matched to a gene: 9. The CDR3 spells CASSLEFASGKNEQFF. The CDR3 coding sequence is TGTGCCAGCAGTTTAGAGTTTGCTAGCGGGAAGAATGAGCAGTTCTTC. Using reference TRBV28 and TRBJ2-1 for the parts outside the CDR3, the full variable domain is DVKVTQSSRYLVKRTGEKVFLECVQDMDHENMFWYRQDPGLGLRLIYFSYDVKMKEKGDIPEGYSVSREKKERFSLILESASTNQTSMYLCASSLEFASGKNEQFFGPGTRLTVL.

The J gene is TRBJ2-2, the V gene TRBV5-6; tentative D call: TRBD1 (6 bases). Germline CDR1 reads SGHDT; CDR2 reads YYEEEE. The CDR3 contains 15 residues. V was clipped by 1 base and J by 5 bases, with 12 bases between them. CDR3 in DNA: TGTGCCAGCAGCTTGCAGGACAGAGAGACCGGGGAGCTGTTTTTT. Translated, it gives CASSLQDRETGELFF.

There are a few counts of this clone. The chain uses TRBV29-1 and TRBJ1-3; D gene ambiguous. The CDR3 consists of 11 residues. V lost 3 bases and J 7 bases, leaving 7 bases between the germline ends. The germline V gene encodes CDR1 SQVTM and CDR2 ANQGSEA. In nucleotides, the CDR3 is TGCAGCGTTGACTCGGGGAACACCATATATTTT. Translation gives CSVDSGNTIYF.

This clone has a single count. This sequence joins TRBV4-3 and TRBJ1-3, with D hard to call. The CDR3 has 16 amino acids. The germline V gene encodes CDR1 LGHNA and CDR2 YSLEER. V was shortened by 0 bases and J by 5 bases, with 14 bases between the two germline ends. The DNA of the CDR3 is TGCGCCAGCAGCCAAGATGCCTTGGCAACCCGAAACACCATATATTTT. Translated: CASSQDALATRNTIYF.

The chain recombines TRBV18 with TRBJ1-3; D might be TRBD1 (5 bases). Per germline, CDR1 KGHSH and CDR2 LQKENI. The V end lost 4 bases, the J end lost 0 bases, and 13 bases lay between the germline ends. The CDR3 totals 16 residues. DNA for the CDR3: TGTGCCAGCTCACAGGCGCCACAGGTCTCTGGAAACACCATATATTTT. It yields the protein CASSQAPQVSGNTIYF.

The rearrangement uses TRBV12-3 or TRBV12-4 and TRBJ1-1; D ambiguous. Trimming took off 2 bases at V and 6 bases at J, with 10 bases between the two ends. There are 13 residues in the CDR3. The CDR3 spells CASSLRGGAEAFF. Here the CDR3 DNA reads TGTGCCAGCAGTTTACGGGGAGGCGCTGAAGCTTTCTTT.

This CDR3 reads CASSITTSTNSPLHF. The CDR3 bases are TGTGCCAGCAGCATAACCACATCAACCAATTCACCCCTCCACTTT. The genes are TRBV11-2 and TRBJ1-6; D is unresolved. Germline CDR1 SGHAT, CDR2 FQNNGV. The germline V and J ends were trimmed by 5 bases and 7 bases, with 15 bases remaining between them. The CDR3 contains 15 residues. The full variable domain, completed using reference TRBV11-2 and TRBJ1-6, is EAGVAQSPRYKIIEKRQSVAFWCNPISGHATLYWYQQILGQGPKLLIQFQNNGVVDDSQLPKDRFSAERLKGVDSTLKIQPAKLEDSAVYLCASSITTSTNSPLHFGNGTRLTVT.

The chain employs TRBV5-8 and TRBJ1-2, with D maybe TRBD1 (6 bases). The V end was cut by 6 bases, the J end by 2 bases, with 20 bases between. The CDR3 is made up of 16 amino acids. Germline lookup yields CDR1 SGHTS and CDR2 YDEGEE. The DNA of the CDR3 is TGTGCCAGCATCAAACGCGGGGGGCGCGTAAACTATGGCTACACCTTC. Protein sequence: CASIKRGGRVNYGYTF.

The chain employs TRBV30 and TRBJ1-5; 8 bases are shared with TRBD1. The CDR3 spans 15 residues. V trimming: 4 bases; J trimming: 1 base; junction bases outside the gene matches: 6. The germline V gene encodes CDR1 GTSNPN and CDR2 SVGIG (reference sequence). CDR3 coding DNA: TGTGCCTGGAACTCGACAGGGGTGAGCAATCAGCCCCAGCATTTT. This codes for CAWNSTGVSNQPQHF.